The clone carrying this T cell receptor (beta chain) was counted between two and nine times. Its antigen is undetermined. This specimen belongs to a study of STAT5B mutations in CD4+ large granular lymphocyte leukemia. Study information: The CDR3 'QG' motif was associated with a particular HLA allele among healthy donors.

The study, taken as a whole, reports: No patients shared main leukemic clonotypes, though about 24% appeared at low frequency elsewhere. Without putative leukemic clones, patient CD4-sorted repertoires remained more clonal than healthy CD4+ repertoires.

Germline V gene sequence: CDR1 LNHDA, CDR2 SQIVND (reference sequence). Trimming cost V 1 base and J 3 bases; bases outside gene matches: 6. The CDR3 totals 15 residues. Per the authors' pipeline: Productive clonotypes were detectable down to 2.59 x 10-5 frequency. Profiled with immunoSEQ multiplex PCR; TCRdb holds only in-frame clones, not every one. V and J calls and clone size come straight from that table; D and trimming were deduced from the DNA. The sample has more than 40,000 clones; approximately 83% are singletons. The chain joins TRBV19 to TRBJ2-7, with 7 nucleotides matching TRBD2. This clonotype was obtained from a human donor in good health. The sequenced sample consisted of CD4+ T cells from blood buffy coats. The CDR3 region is CASSIGIQRDYEQYF. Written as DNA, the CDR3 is TGTGCCAGTAGTATAGGTATCCAGCGGGACTACGAGCAGTACTTC. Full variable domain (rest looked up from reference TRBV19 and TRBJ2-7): DGGITQSPKYLFRKEGQNVTLSCEQNLNHDAMYWYRQDPGQGLRLIYYSQIVNDFQKGDIAEGYSVSREKKESFPLTVTSAQKNPTAFYLCASSIGIQRDYEQYFGPGTRLTVT.